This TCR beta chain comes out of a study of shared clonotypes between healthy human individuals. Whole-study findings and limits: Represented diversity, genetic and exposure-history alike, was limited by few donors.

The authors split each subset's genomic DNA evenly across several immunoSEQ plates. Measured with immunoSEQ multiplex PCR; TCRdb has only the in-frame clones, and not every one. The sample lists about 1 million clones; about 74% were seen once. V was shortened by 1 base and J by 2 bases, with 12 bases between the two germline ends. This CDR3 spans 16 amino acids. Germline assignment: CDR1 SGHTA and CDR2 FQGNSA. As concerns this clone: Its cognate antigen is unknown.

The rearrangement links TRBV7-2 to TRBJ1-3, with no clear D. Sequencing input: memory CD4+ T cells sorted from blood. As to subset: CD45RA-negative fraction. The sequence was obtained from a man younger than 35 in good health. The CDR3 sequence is CASSLGPLRTGNTIYF. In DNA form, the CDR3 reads TGTGCCAGCAGCTTAGGACCCTTACGGACTGGAAACACCATATATTTT.